This TCR beta chain is from a study of T cell changes during pregnancy in multiple sclerosis (dated by TCRdb to about 2019). Background for the entire study: The study looked at changes in the T cell repertoire across pregnancy in women with multiple sclerosis.

The library was obtained by the immunoSEQ multiplex PCR assay. TCRdb carries this immuneACCESS record with in-frame sequences only. Its versions omit some clonotypes, under half of them owing to an unresolved V gene in the studies checked, with the rest unexplained. Across this sample there are about 40,000 clones, with roughly 90% seen only once. The ten largest clones capture 10% to 15% of the sample. Deletion took 3 bases off V and 6 bases off J, with a span of 6 bases between the germline ends. For CDR1 and CDR2, the germline V gene lists SNHLY and FYNNEI. Reading from cysteine to phenylalanine, the CDR3 counts 12 amino acids. Here the CDR3 DNA is all that survives: 36 bases in frame from base 1. Details on this clone: The antigen it recognizes is unknown. Per-nucleotide qualities are absent, and no much larger clonotype sits a single base away.

This clonotype was obtained from a female donor with multiple sclerosis, enrolled in a pregnancy study. Sequenced here: CD8+ T cells from peripheral blood mononuclear cells, sampled in the first trimester of pregnancy. In this chain, TRBV2 is recombined with TRBJ2-4; the D gene cannot be resolved reliably. The CDR3 has the sequence CASSDPRNIQYF. The DNA sequence reads TGTGCCAGCAGTGACCCTAGAAACATTCAGTACTTC.